These 28 T cell receptor beta chains were all obtained from the same sample, sequenced in a study of CD8+ T cells in alopecia areata. As the sequencing template, cDNA was produced by extracting RNA and reverse transcribing it. The data were produced by immunoSEQ multiplex PCR, yet TCRdb's version contains in-frame clones alone and is incomplete. Of 45,000 to 70,000 clones detected, about 96% appear once; the ten largest clones hold approximately 24%. This specimen was CD8+ T cells sorted from blood, taken at week 0. The receptors shown here come from a human donor with alopecia areata.

The count of this clone is one. The rearrangement links TRBV25-1 to TRBJ2-1, with D uncertain. The V end was cut by 10 bases, the J end by 6 bases, with 10 bases between. Germline V lookup: CDR1 MGHDK, CDR2 SYGVNS. The CDR3 loop spans 11 amino acids. The CDR3 is CATQMGNEQFF. Here the CDR3 DNA reads TGTGCCACCCAGATGGGCAATGAGCAGTTCTTC.

V and J are TRBV5-5 and TRBJ2-3; D is undetermined. The V end lost 2 bases, the J end lost 0 bases, and 7 bases lay between the germline ends. This CDR3 contains 14 residues. Germline V gene lookup returns CDR1 SGHKS and CDR2 YYEKEE (reference sequence). CDR3 protein: CASSLGDSTDTQYF. DNA for the CDR3: TGTGCCAGCAGCTTAGGAGATAGCACAGATACGCAGTATTTT.

This chain uses TRBV19 with TRBJ1-5; possible D gene TRBD1, 5 bases. The germline gives CDR1 LNHDA, CDR2 SQIVND (reference sequence). V was trimmed by 6 bases and J by 5 bases, leaving 14 bases between them. This CDR3 spans 14 amino acids. The DNA for the CDR3 is TGTGCCAGTAGGGACTGGGGGTCCCATCAGCCCCAGCATTTT. This translates into CASRDWGSHQPQHF.

V usage is TRBV5-5 and J usage is TRBJ2-7; D possibly corresponds to TRBD2 (6 bases). Germline CDR1 is SGHKS and CDR2 is YYEKEE (reference sequence). The CDR3 totals 16 residues. Between the trimmed V and J ends, which lost 4 bases and 1 base, there was a span of 18 bases. The CDR3 sequence: CASSGEEGADSYEQYF. In nucleotides, the CDR3 is TGTGCCAGCAGCGGCGAGGAGGGAGCGGATTCCTACGAGCAGTACTTC.

The V call is TRBV7-2, the J call TRBJ2-3; TRBD2 might be the D (5 bases). CDR1 SGHTA and CDR2 FQGNSA come from the germline V gene. This CDR3 is built from 13 residues. V gave up 6 bases and J gave up 5 bases, with 12 bases separating them. DNA for the CDR3: TGTGCCAGCAGTTACTCCGGGGAAGATACGCAGTATTTT. Translating it yields CASSYSGEDTQYF. Combining the CDR3 with reference TRBV7-2 and TRBJ2-3 gives the whole variable domain GAGVSQSPSNKVTEKGKDVELRCDPISGHTALYWYRQSLGQGLEFLIYFQGNSAPDKSGLPSDRFSAERTGGSVSTLTIQRTQQEDSAVYLCASSYSGEDTQYFGPGTRLTVL.

The rearrangement joins TRBV11-2 to TRBJ1-4; TRBD1 aligns across 9 bases. Germline-derived CDR1 and CDR2 are SGHAT and FQNNGV. The junction had 9 bases not matched to a gene; V was cut back by 3 bases and J by 4 bases. The CDR3 has 17 residues. The CDR3 DNA sequence: TGTGCCAGCAGCTTGGGACGGACAGGGGTGGGTAATGAAAAACTGTTTTTT. Amino acid sequence: CASSLGRTGVGNEKLFF.

This clone was seen a single time. The gene calls are TRBV10-3 and TRBJ2-3; possible D gene TRBD2, 5 bases. The CDR3 is 15 residues long. Trimming removed 3 bases from V and 7 bases from J, with 17 bases in between. The germline V gene has CDR1 ENHRY and CDR2 SYGVKD. CDR3: CAISDVGAVLNTQYF. The CDR3 nucleotides are TGTGCCATCAGTGATGTTGGAGCGGTCCTTAATACGCAGTATTTT.

V gene TRBV29-1 combines with J gene TRBJ2-7; 7 bases agree with TRBD1. Germline V gene sequence: CDR1 SQVTM, CDR2 ANQGSEA. The CDR3 sequence is 13 residues long. After removal of 5 bases from V and 1 base from J, the junction contained 5 bases not matched to a gene. CDR3 nucleotide sequence: TGCAGCGTTAGGGGGCCCCTATCCTACGAGCAGTACTTC. Translating gives CSVRGPLSYEQYF.

The V and J genes are TRBV6-1 and TRBJ2-1; 9 bases line up with TRBD1. The trim removed 2 bases at V and 3 bases at J, leaving 5 bases unmatched. The CDR3 has 16 residues. The V gene's germline CDR1 is MNHNS and CDR2 SASEGT. CDR3 loop: CASSESTGGRYNEQFF. The CDR3, as DNA: TGTGCCAGCAGTGAATCGACAGGGGGGCGCTACAATGAGCAGTTCTTC.

The chain employs TRBV20-1 and TRBJ2-7; weak D call: TRBD2 (5 bases). Germline CDR1 DFQATT, CDR2 SNEGSKA (reference sequence). The CDR3 spans 11 residues. Trimming pared 6 bases from V and 4 bases from J, leaving 10 bases between. The CDR3 protein is CSADGGYEQYF. The CDR3, as DNA: TGCAGTGCCGACGGCGGGTACGAGCAGTACTTC.

This clone appeared once. The DNA of the CDR3 is TGCGCCAGCAGTCATCGCCCTAGCGGGGGGTCCTACAATGAGCAGTTCTTC. This sequence encodes CASSHRPSGGSYNEQFF. V is TRBV23-1 and J is TRBJ2-1, with TRBD2 identical over 11 bases. TRBV23-1 is placed among ORFs of uncertain function. The CDR3 covers 17 residues. The junction had 5 bases not matched to a gene; V was cut back by 3 bases and J by 1 base.

The V call is TRBV2, the J call TRBJ2-1; possible D gene TRBD2, 6 bases. CDR1 and CDR2 from the germline V gene are SNHLY and FYNNEI. CDR3 size: 15 residues. With 2 bases removed from V and 8 bases from J, the gap between germline ends came to 16 bases. This chain's CDR3 is CASSERDSLYDEQFF. The CDR3 DNA is TGTGCCAGCAGTGAACGGGACTCCCTCTATGATGAGCAGTTCTTC. The full variable domain, in which reference TRBV2 and TRBJ2-1 provide the parts outside the CDR3, is EPEVTQTPSHQVTQMGQEVILRCVPISNHLYFYWYRQILGQKVEFLVSFYNNEISEKSEIFDDQFSVERPDGSNFTLKIRSTKLEDSAMYFCASSERDSLYDEQFFGPGTRLTVL.

The chain carries TRBV29-1 and TRBJ2-1, with unresolved D. The CDR3 totals 11 residues. The V and J ends lost 5 bases and 1 base respectively, with 3 bases between them. Germline V gene data show CDR1 as SQVTM and CDR2 as ANQGSEA. The CDR3 here is CSVPSYNEQFF. CDR3 in DNA: TGCAGCGTTCCTTCCTACAATGAGCAGTTCTTC.

The rearrangement links TRBV4-1 to TRBJ2-7; possible D gene TRBD1, 6 bases. Germline V lookup: CDR1 MGHRA, CDR2 YSYEKL. The CDR3 consists of 14 residues. Trimming cost V 2 bases and J 4 bases, with 12 bases left between them. CDR3: CASSQSTGSYEQYF. Written as DNA, the CDR3 is TGCGCCAGCAGCCAATCCACAGGGTCGTACGAGCAGTACTTC.

This chain links TRBV30 with TRBJ2-7, with unresolved D. Germline V gene lookup returns CDR1 GTSNPN and CDR2 SVGIG (reference sequence). Trimming pared 0 bases from V and 4 bases from J, leaving 7 bases between. The CDR3 is made up of 12 amino acids. The CDR3 loop reads CAWSVAVYEQYF. In DNA, the CDR3 is TGTGCCTGGAGTGTCGCAGTTTACGAGCAGTACTTC.

This clone was seen a single time. V usage is TRBV5-1 and J usage is TRBJ2-7; 8 positions match TRBD1. J gave up 7 bases and V 0 bases, and 9 bases lay outside the gene matches. Germline V gene data show CDR1 as SGHRS and CDR2 as YFSETQ. CDR3 length: 15 amino acids. The CDR3 region has the DNA TGCGCCAGCAGCTTGGACTTGGGACAGGAGTTGGAGCAGTACTTC. Amino acids: CASSLDLGQELEQYF.

CDR3 in DNA: TGTGCCAGCAGCTCGGTTCAGGAGGCGAACACCGGGGAGCTGTTTTTT. Translating it yields CASSSVQEANTGELFF. V gene TRBV13 combines with J gene TRBJ2-2; D might be TRBD2 (5 bases). Germline V CDR1 and CDR2: PRHDT, FYEKMQ (reference sequence). Trimming took 4 bases from V and 0 from J, leaving 12 bases between them. This CDR3 contains 16 residues.

CDR3 bases: TGTGCCAGTAGTATCGGCGTTTTGATGGATACGCAGTATTTT. It yields the protein CASSIGVLMDTQYF. The rearrangement uses TRBV19 and TRBJ2-3, with D unresolved. The CDR3 is made up of 14 amino acids. Looked up from germline, CDR1 is LNHDA and CDR2 is SQIVND (reference sequence). Trimming stripped 3 bases from V and 6 bases from J, with 13 bases between.

The genes are TRBV15 and TRBJ1-2, with D possibly TRBD1 on 5 matching bases. Germline V gene lookup returns CDR1 LNHNV and CDR2 YYDKDF (reference sequence). This CDR3 spans 16 amino acids. The V end was cut by 2 bases, the J end by 8 bases, with 21 bases between. CDR3 DNA: TGTGCCACCAGCAGACGAACGCGAGGGGATATAGGGGGCTACACCTTC. Its translation: CATSRRTRGDIGGYTF.

The rearrangement uses TRBV7-6 and TRBJ2-7, with TRBD1 identical over 11 bases. This CDR3 contains 14 residues. Per germline, CDR1 SGHVS and CDR2 FNYEAQ. The junction had 0 bases not matched to a gene; V was cut back by 1 base and J by 4 bases. CDR3 region: CASSLGDRGYEQYF. CDR3 in DNA: TGTGCCAGCAGCTTAGGGGACAGGGGGTACGAGCAGTACTTC.

The chain combines TRBV2 with TRBJ2-1; TRBD2 aligns across 7 bases. In germline, CDR1 is SNHLY, CDR2 FYNNEI. This CDR3 comprises 15 residues. The V gene end was trimmed by 1 base and the J gene end by 4 bases; junction bases not matched to a gene: 4. The CDR3 reads CASSEGAGEYNEQFF. The CDR3 region has the DNA TGTGCCAGCAGTGAAGGGGCGGGGGAGTACAATGAGCAGTTCTTC.

This chain joins TRBV6-5 and TRBJ1-1, with 9 bases identical to TRBD1. In germline, CDR1 is MNHEY, CDR2 SVGAGI. The CDR3 totals 15 residues. V was clipped by 8 bases and J by 0 bases; unmatched bases: 7. As DNA, the CDR3 is TGTGCCAGCCTCGGACAGGGGACGATGAACACTGAAGCTTTCTTT. Translated: CASLGQGTMNTEAFF.

J is TRBJ2-7 and V is TRBV4-1; no reliable D call. The germline CDR1 and CDR2 sequences are MGHRA and YSYEKL. Trimming left V 3 bases short and J 4 bases short, with 16 bases between. The CDR3 totals 15 residues. CDR3 bases: TGCGCCAGCAGCCAGTATAACAGAGCAGCTTACGAGCAGTACTTC. Residues: CASSQYNRAAYEQYF.

This rearrangement joins TRBV27 to TRBJ2-7; 7 nucleotides agree with TRBD2. With 6 bases clipped from V and 3 bases from J, the junction kept 8 bases outside the gene matches. Germline CDR1 MNHEY, CDR2 SMNVEV (reference sequence). The CDR3 extends over 14 amino acids. CDR3 bases: TGTGCCAGCAGCCCCCGGGAGGCAGTCTACGAGCAGTACTTC. Residues: CASSPREAVYEQYF.

The rearrangement links TRBV4-1 to TRBJ2-2; 9 bases are a match to TRBD1. Germline V CDR1 and CDR2: MGHRA, YSYEKL. This CDR3 comprises 14 residues. V dropped 4 bases and J dropped 5; count of bases not matched to a gene: 2. CDR3 DNA: TGCGCCAGCAGCCCGGGACAGGGAACCGGGGAGCTGTTTTTT. Protein product: CASSPGQGTGELFF.

J is TRBJ1-1 and V is TRBV9; 10 bases match TRBD1. Germline V gene data show CDR1 as SGDLS and CDR2 as YYNGEE. V was pared by 5 bases and J by 4 bases, with 5 bases of the junction left unmatched. This CDR3 is 14 amino acids long. DNA of the CDR3: TGTGCCAGCAGTGCTGGGACAGGGGCCACTGAAGCTTTCTTT. Protein product: CASSAGTGATEAFF.

The chain carries TRBV10-3 and TRBJ2-5; TRBD1 matches 7 bases. The better agreement between TRBJ2-7 and the DNA end casts doubt on the J call. The length of the CDR3 is 13 residues. Germline lookup yields CDR1 ENHRY and CDR2 SYGVKD. For the CDR3, the DNA is TGTGCCATCAGTGAGAGGGGGCCCTACGAGCAGTACTTC. The encoded protein is CAISERGPYEQYF.

The chain has TRBV7-3 and TRBJ2-7; D ambiguous. Germline V gene data show CDR1 as SGHTA and CDR2 as FQGTGA. The ends were cut back, 5 bases at V and 0 bases at J, with 17 bases in the middle. The CDR3 is 16 amino acids. CDR3 residues: CASSTYLRHDSYEQYF. CDR3 nucleotide sequence: TGTGCCAGCAGCACTTACCTCCGACACGACTCCTACGAGCAGTACTTC.